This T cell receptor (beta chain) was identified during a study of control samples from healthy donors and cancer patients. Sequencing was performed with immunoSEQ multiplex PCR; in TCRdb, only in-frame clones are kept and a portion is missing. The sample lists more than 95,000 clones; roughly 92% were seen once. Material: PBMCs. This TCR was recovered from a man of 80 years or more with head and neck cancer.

This CDR3 is CASSVGAGFVQETQYF. The CDR3 region has the DNA TGTGCCAGCAGCGTAGGGGCAGGGTTCGTACAAGAGACCCAGTACTTC. The chain is built from TRBV9 and TRBJ2-5; perhaps TRBD1 as D (5 bases). Trimming left V 0 bases short and J 2 bases short, with 14 bases between. The CDR3 is made up of 16 amino acids. In germline, CDR1 is SGDLS, CDR2 YYNGEE.